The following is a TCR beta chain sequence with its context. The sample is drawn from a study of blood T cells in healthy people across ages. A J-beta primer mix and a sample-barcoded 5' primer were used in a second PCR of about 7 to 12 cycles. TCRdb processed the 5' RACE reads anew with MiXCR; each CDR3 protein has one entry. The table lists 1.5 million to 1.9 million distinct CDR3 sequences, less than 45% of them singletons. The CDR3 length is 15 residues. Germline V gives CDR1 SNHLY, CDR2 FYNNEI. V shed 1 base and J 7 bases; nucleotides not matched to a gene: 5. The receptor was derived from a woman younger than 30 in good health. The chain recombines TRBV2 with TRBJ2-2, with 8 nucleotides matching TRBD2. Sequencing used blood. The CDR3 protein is CASSEEGLEVGELFF. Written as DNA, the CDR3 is TGTGCCAGCAGTGAAGAGGGACTAGAGGTCGGGGAGCTGTTTTTT.